This T cell receptor (beta chain) comes out of a study of OX40 agonist ivuxolimab in advanced cancers. Across the study: Under the entry rules, prior anti-PD-1, anti-PD-L1 or anti-CTLA-4 therapy was allowed, and about 38% had some.

The sampling schedule covered blood at baseline, cycle 4 day 1, and cycle 7 day 1. V was pared by 2 bases and J by 4 bases, with 5 bases of the junction left unmatched. The CDR3 loop spans 15 amino acids. CDR1 is SGHTS and CDR2 is YDEGEE in the germline V gene. Using immunoSEQ multiplex PCR, the repertoire was profiled, and TCRdb retains in-frame clones only, with some absent. This table holds 16,000 or so clones, 60% to 80% found once. The gene calls are TRBV5-8 and TRBJ1-5; 8 bases line up with TRBD1. This clonotype was sampled from an adult with an advanced solid tumor such as melanoma, head and neck, liver or kidney cancer. The input for sequencing was CD4+ or CD8+ T cells sorted from blood, taken in a trial of the OX40 agonist ivuxolimab. The DNA of the CDR3 is TGTGCCAGCAGCTTCAGGACAGGGTCGAATCAGCCCCAGCATTTT. It yields the protein CASSFRTGSNQPQHF.